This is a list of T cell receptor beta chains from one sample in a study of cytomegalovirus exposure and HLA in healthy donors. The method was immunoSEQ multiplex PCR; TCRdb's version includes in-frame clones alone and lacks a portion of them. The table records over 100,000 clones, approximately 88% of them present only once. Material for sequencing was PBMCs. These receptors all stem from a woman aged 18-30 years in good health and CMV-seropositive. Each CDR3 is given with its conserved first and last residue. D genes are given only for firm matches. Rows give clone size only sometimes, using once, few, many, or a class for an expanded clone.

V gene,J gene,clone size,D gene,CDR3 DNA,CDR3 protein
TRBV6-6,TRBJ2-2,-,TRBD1,TGTGCCAGCAGTCCCGGGACAGGGGCCGGGGAGCTGTTTTTT,CASSPGTGAGELFF
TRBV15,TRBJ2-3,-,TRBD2,TGTGCCACCAGCAGAGGGGCCGGGAGGGGAGCAGATACGCAGTATTTT,CATSRGAGRGADTQYF
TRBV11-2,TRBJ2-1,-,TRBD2,TGTGCCAGCAGCGAAAACCGGGAGGACGGGACTATTGATGAGCAGTTCTTC,CASSENREDGTIDEQFF
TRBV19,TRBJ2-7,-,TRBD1,TGTGCCAGTAGCGTTATGCCGGGACAGGGTTACGAGCAGTACTTC,CASSVMPGQGYEQYF
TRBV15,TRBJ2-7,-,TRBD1,TGTGCCACCAGCAACCGGGACAGGGGCCACGAGCAGTACTTC,CATSNRDRGHEQYF
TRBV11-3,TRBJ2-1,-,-,TGTGCCAGCAGCTCCATTTCAGGAGAGCAGTTCTTC,CASSSISGEQFF
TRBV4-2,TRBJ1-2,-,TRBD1,TGTGCCAGCAGCCAAGAACAGGGGTCGGGCTACACCTTC,CASSQEQGSGYTF
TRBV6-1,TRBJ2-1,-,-,TGTGCCAGCAGTGATAATAGCGGCTACAATGAGCAGTTCTTC,CASSDNSGYNEQFF
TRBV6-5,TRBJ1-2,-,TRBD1,TGTGCCAGCAGTCTTTACAGGGGGCACCATGGCTACACCTTC,CASSLYRGHHGYTF
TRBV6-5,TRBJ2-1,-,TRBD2,TGTGCCAGCGGAACTAGCGGGGGGGGTAATGAGCAGTTCTTC,CASGTSGGGNEQFF
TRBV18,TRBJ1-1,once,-,TGTGCCAGCTCACCCCTCGATGGGGCGAACACTGAAGCTTTCTTT,CASSPLDGANTEAFF